This T cell receptor (beta chain) was sequenced in a study of T cells in Graves' hyperthyroidism and ophthalmopathy (dated by TCRdb to the late 2010s). Study-level background: Peripheral blood samples were taken at initial diagnosis, before any treatment was given. To identify distinguishing TCR V-J signatures, a discovery cohort of 95 to 100 patients was used, comprising 43 with Graves' ophthalmopathy and 57 with stable Graves' hyperthyroidism. Prospective prediction of ophthalmopathy was tested in an independent validation cohort of 18 to 20 hyperthyroidism patients and 17 patients who later progressed to ophthalmopathy. The approximately 100 discovery patients were divided at random into training and test sets in a 7:3 ratio. Thyroid tissue and blood T-cell repertoires from more than 5 Graves' hyperthyroidism patients were also compared in the study. After blood sampling, hyperthyroidism patients were treated with methimazole at a starting dose of 30 mg daily, and ophthalmopathy patients were treated with high-dose intravenous methylprednisolone. TCR Vbeta CDR3 sequencing of approximately 140 peripheral blood samples (about 45 ophthalmopathy, around 80 hyperthyroidism and 17 progressor patients) is reported in the paper. Study-wide conclusions, independent of this receptor: Ophthalmopathy was separated from stable hyperthyroidism by a 13 V-J signature model, with about 88% sensitivity and about 81% specificity obtained in cross-validation and 80%/75% obtained in testing. In validation, the model predicted progression to ophthalmopathy a median of roughly 6.5 months before onset, with roughly 70% sensitivity and more than 72% specificity. Blood samples also contained most of the expanded thyroid clonotypes (frequency above 0.001), which suggests that blood repertoires may reflect thyroid immune responses. No statistical method was used to fix the sample size in advance, and group allocation was not hidden from the investigators.

Stable Graves' hyperthyroidism was defined as the absence of progression to ophthalmopathy over 18 months of follow-up. Hyperthyroidism patients were newly diagnosed, with disease duration under 2 months, and aged 18 to 65 years. Exclusion was applied to patients with uncontrolled infections, other autoimmune diseases, pregnancy or lactation. Diagnoses were based on clinical symptoms, serum thyroxine and TRAb, thyroid ultrasound and orbital computed tomography. PBMCs were isolated from about 10 ml of fresh peripheral blood by Ficoll-Paque density gradient centrifugation. Trizol reagent was used to extract total RNA, and RNA quality was then checked on an Agilent 2100 Bioanalyzer. This clonotype occurred many times. The antigen it recognizes is unknown. No base qualities exist here, and no much larger clone lies one base off it. The TCR beta CDR3 regions were amplified from RNA transcripts. The TCR CDR3 was subjected to a first round of RT-PCR using the HTBI primer set and the Qiagen OneStep RT-PCR kit. Libraries were constructed in a second round of multiplex PCR, after which size selection and purification were performed. The libraries were sequenced on an Illumina HiSeq2000 using paired-end 100 bp reads. The authors processed their data as follows. SOAPnuke was used to process the raw data, with reads discarded if the reads contained adapters or uncalled bases, had a mean Phred below 15, or lacked an exact constant-primer or identifier match. High-quality paired reads were merged with COPE v1.2.5, and unique nucleotide sequences were defined as clonotypes. MiTCR v1.1 was used to align clonotypes to the IMGT TRBV, TRBD and TRBJ reference segments. The analysis included only V-J combinations with a frequency above 0.0001, which together covered 99% to 99.2% of the repertoires. The TCS score was defined as the ratio of F50 (clonal expansion) to E x V (chaos), calculated using BLOSUM62-based TCRdist between CDR3 peptides within each V-J. Welch's t-statistics and random forest reduced around 550 V-J features to 10 to 15, which were used in a naive Bayes classifier (R e1071). TCRdb passed the public sequencing reads through fastp at Q25 and MiXCR, retaining productive beta sequences. A single entry per CDR3 protein holds the most common genes and DNA from its merged rows. Here the V and J calls rest on TCRdb's processing, not on the authors' analysis. This sample holds 540,000 or so distinct CDR3 sequences; about a sixth were observed only once. The ten largest make up around 7.8% of the sample.

Trimming costs V 6 bases and J 5 bases, and their ends lie 17 bases apart. Measured from the cysteine to the phenylalanine, the CDR3 is 14 residues long. Only CDR3 DNA remains: 42 bases, in frame from the first base. Sequenced: blood. This receptor chain uses TRBV12-3 or TRBV12-4 and TRBJ2-7; the D gene is perhaps TRBD2, from 6 matching bases. This receptor was taken from a woman aged 30 to 39 with Graves' hyperthyroidism. The CDR3 protein sequence reads: CASRPTAGGDEQYF. The DNA sequence is given as TGTGCCAGCAGGCCTACCGCGGGCGGGGACGAGCAGTACTTC.